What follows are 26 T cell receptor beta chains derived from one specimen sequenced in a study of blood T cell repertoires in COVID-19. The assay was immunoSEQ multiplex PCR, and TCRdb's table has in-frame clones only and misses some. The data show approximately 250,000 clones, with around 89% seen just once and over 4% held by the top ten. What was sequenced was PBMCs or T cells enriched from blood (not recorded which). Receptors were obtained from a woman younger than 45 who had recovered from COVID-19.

The CDR3 here is CASSFTVLGNTIYF. Here the CDR3 DNA reads TGTGCCAGCAGTTTTACGGTACTTGGAAACACCATATATTTT. The chain uses TRBV28 and TRBJ1-3; no reliable D call. This CDR3 has 14 residues. Deletions cut 3 bases from V and 3 bases from J, with 9 bases between. Looked up from germline, CDR1 is MDHEN and CDR2 is SYDVKM.

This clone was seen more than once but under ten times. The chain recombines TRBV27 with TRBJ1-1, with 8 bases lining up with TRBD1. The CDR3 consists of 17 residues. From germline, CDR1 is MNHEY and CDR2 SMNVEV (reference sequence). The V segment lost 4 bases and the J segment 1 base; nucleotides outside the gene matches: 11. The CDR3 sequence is CASSSKSWTGTNTEAFF. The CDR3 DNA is TGTGCCAGCAGTTCTAAATCCTGGACAGGGACGAACACTGAAGCTTTCTTT.

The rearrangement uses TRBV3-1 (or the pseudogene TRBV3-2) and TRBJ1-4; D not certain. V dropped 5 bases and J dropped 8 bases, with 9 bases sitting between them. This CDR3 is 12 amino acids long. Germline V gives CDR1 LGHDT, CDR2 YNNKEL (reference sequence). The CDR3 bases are TGTGCCAGCAGCTATCGGCGGGAAAAACTGTTTTTT. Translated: CASSYRREKLFF.

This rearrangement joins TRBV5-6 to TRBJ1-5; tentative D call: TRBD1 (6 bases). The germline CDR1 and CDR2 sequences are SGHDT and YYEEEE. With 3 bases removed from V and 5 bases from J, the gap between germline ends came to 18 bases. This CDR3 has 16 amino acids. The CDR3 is CASSSDSGSIDQPQHF. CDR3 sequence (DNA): TGTGCCAGCAGCTCGGACAGTGGATCAATCGATCAGCCCCAGCATTTT.

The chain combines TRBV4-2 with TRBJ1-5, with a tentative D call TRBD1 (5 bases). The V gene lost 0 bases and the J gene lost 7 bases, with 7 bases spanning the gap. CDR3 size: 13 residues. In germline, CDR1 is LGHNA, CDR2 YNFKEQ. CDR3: CASSQDGGQPQHF. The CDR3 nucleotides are TGTGCCAGCAGCCAAGACGGGGGGCAGCCCCAGCATTTT.

DNA of the CDR3: TGTGCCAGCAGCCCTCAAACTCACAGGGGTTTGAGCTCCTACGAGCAGTACTTC. It encodes CASSPQTHRGLSSYEQYF. The chain combines TRBV7-2 with TRBJ2-7; 7 nucleotides line up with TRBD1. In germline, CDR1 is SGHTA, CDR2 FQGNSA. The CDR3 runs to 18 residues. J gave up 0 bases and V 5 bases, and 16 bases lay outside the gene matches.

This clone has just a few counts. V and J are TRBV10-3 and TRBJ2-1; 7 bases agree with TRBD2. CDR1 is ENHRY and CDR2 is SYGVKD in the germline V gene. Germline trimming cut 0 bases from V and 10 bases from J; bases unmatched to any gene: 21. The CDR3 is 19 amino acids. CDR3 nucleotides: TGTGCCATCAGTGAGTCGAGCGGGGAAGGGAGCGGGACTGGTGGGGAGCAGTTCTTC. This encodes CAISESSGEGSGTGGEQFF.

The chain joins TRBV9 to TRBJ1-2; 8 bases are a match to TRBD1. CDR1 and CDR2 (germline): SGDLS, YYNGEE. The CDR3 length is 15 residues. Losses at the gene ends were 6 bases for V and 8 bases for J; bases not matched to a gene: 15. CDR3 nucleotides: TGTGCCAGCACCGACGGACAGGGCCTGGGAGGCGGCTACACCTTC. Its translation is CASTDGQGLGGGYTF.

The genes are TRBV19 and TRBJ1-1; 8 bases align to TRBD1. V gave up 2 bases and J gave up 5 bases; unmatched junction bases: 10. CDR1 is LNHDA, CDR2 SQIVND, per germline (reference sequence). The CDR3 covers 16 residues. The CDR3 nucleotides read TGTGCCAGTAGTATATTGGGGCAGGGGGCGCATACTGAAGCTTTCTTT. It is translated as CASSILGQGAHTEAFF.

CDR3 DNA: TGCGCCAGCAGCCAAGCGACAACTAGCACGAGGAATGAGCAGTTCTTC. As protein: CASSQATTSTRNEQFF. This rearrangement joins TRBV4-3 to TRBJ2-1; a possible D gene is TRBD2 (6 bases). This CDR3 contains 16 residues. CDR1 is LGHNA, CDR2 YSLEER, per germline. With 1 base removed from V and 7 bases from J, the gap between germline ends came to 17 bases.

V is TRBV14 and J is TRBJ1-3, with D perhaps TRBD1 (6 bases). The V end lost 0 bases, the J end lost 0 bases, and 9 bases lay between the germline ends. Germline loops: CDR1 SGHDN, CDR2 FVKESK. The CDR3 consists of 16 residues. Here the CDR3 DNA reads TGTGCCAGCAGCCAAGATGTAGGGGGCTCTGGAAACACCATATATTTT. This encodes CASSQDVGGSGNTIYF.

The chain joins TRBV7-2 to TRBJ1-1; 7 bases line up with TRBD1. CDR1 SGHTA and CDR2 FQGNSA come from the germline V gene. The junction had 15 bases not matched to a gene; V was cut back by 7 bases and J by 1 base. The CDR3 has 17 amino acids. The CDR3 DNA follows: TGTGCCAGCACCGCATACCTAGGGGGCGGGGAGAACACTGAAGCTTTCTTT. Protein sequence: CASTAYLGGGENTEAFF.

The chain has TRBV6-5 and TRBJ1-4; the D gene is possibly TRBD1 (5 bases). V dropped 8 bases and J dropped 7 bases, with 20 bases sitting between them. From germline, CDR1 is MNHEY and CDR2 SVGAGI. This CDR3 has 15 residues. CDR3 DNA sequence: TGTGCCAGCGCTGTAGGTTATAGGGGAAGTGAAAAACTGTTTTTT. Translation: CASAVGYRGSEKLFF.

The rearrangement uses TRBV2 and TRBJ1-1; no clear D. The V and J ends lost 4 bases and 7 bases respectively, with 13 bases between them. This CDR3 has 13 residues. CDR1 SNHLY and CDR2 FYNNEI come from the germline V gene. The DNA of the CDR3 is TGTGCCAGCAGTGCGGCAGCGGTGGGTGAAGCTTTCTTT. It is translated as CASSAAAVGEAFF.

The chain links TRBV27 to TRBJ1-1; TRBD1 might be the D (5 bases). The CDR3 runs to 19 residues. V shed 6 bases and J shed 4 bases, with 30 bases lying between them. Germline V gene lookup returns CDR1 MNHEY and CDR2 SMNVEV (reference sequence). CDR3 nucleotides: TGTGCCAGCAGCCAACCCAACCCCGGGGTAAGAAGGAGGGGCACTGAAGCTTTCTTT. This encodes CASSQPNPGVRRRGTEAFF.

CDR3 loop: CASSYGTGSSGGYTF. The DNA of the CDR3 is TGTGCCAGCAGCTATGGGACAGGGTCATCCGGTGGCTACACCTTC. The chain couples TRBV5-4 to TRBJ1-2; 9 bases are shared with TRBD1. The CDR3 is made up of 15 amino acids. In germline, CDR1 is SGHNT, CDR2 YYREEE (reference sequence). With 3 bases clipped from V and 7 bases from J, the junction kept 10 bases outside the gene matches. The variable domain in full, completed from reference TRBV5-4 and TRBJ1-2, reads ETGVTQSPTHLIKTRGQQVTLRCSSQSGHNTVSWYQQALGQGPQFIFQYYREEENGRGNFPPRFSGLQFPNYSSELNVNALELDDSALYLCASSYGTGSSGGYTFGSGTRLTVV.

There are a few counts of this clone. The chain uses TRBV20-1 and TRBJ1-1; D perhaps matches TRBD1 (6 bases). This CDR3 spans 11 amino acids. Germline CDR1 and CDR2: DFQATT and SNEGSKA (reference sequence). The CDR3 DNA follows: TGCAGCCCGGCCCAGGGGTCTGAAGCTTTCTTT. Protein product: CSPAQGSEAFF.

CDR3 in DNA: TGTGCCAGCAGCTTACCCCTCACCAGGGGGCAGTTCTTC. It yields the protein CASSLPLTRGQFF. The rearrangement uses TRBV11-1 and TRBJ2-1; D might be TRBD1 (6 bases). The V gene lost 2 bases and the J gene lost 12 bases, with 14 bases spanning the gap. CDR3 length: 13 residues. Germline assignment: CDR1 SGHAT and CDR2 FQDESV (reference sequence).

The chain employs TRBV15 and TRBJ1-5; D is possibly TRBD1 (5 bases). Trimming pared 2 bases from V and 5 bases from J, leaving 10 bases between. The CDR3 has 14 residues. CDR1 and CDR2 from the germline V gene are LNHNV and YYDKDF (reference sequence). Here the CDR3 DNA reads TGTGCCACCAGCAGACAGGGATTTTATCAGCCCCAGCATTTT. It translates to CATSRQGFYQPQHF.

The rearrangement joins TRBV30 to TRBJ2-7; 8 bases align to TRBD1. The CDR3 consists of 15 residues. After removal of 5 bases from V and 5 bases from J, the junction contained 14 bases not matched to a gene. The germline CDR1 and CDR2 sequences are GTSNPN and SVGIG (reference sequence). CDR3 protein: CAWWAGGNLTHEQYF. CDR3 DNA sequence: TGTGCCTGGTGGGCAGGGGGCAATCTAACTCACGAGCAGTACTTC.

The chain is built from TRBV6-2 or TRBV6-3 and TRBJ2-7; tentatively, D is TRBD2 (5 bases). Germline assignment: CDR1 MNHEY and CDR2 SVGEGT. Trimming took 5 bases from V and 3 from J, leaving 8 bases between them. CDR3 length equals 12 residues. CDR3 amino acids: CASSQDFYEQYF. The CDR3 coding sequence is TGTGCCAGCAGTCAGGACTTCTACGAGCAGTACTTC.

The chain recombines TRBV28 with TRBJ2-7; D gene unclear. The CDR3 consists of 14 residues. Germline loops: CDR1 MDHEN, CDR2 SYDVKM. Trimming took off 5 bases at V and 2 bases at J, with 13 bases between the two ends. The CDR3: CASSILTGTYEQYF. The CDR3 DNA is TGTGCCAGCAGTATTCTCACGGGTACCTACGAGCAGTACTTC. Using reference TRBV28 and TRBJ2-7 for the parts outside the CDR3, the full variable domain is DVKVTQSSRYLVKRTGEKVFLECVQDMDHENMFWYRQDPGLGLRLIYFSYDVKMKEKGDIPEGYSVSREKKERFSLILESASTNQTSMYLCASSILTGTYEQYFGPGTRLTVT.

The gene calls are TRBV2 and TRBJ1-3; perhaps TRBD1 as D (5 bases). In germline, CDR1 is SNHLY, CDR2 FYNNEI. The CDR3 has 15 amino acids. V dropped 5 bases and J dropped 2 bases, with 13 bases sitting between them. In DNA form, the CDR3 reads TGTGCCAGCAGTTATCAGGGTACCGCTGGAAACACCATATATTTT. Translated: CASSYQGTAGNTIYF.

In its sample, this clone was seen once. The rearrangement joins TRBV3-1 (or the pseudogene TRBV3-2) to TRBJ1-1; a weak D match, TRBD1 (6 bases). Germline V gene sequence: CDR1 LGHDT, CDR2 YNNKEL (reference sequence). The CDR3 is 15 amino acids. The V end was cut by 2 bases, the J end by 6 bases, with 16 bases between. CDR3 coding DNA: TGTGCCAGCAGCCAATACCCGGGGGGCGAATCTGAAGCTTTCTTT. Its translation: CASSQYPGGESEAFF.

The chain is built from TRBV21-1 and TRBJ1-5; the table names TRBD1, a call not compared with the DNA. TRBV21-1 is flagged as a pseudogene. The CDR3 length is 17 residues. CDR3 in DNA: TGTGCCAGCAGCAAAGCTCGGGGACAGGGATTCAATCAGCCCCAGCATTTT. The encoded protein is CASSKARGQGFNQPQHF.

The CDR3 nucleotides are TGTGCCAGCAGCTTCAATACCCGAACAGGGGCCAACTATGGCTACACCTTC. Protein product: CASSFNTRTGANYGYTF. V usage is TRBV11-2 and J usage is TRBJ1-2; 7 bases agree with TRBD1. Looked up from germline, CDR1 is SGHAT and CDR2 is FQNNGV. V lost 3 bases and J lost 2; bases outside the gene matches: 12. CDR3 length: 17 residues.